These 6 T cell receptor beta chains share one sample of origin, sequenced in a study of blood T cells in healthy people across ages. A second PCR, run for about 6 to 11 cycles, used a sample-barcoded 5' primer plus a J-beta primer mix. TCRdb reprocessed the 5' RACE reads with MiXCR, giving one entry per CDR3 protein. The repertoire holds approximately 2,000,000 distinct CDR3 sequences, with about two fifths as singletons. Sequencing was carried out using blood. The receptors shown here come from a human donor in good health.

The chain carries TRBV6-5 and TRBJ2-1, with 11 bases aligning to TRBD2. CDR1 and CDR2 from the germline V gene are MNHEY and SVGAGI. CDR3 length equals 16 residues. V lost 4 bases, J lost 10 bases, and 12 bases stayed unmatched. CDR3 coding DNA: TGTGCCAGCAGTTTCCACGTACTAGCGGGGGAGGGGGAGCAGTTCTTC. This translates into CASSFHVLAGEGEQFF.

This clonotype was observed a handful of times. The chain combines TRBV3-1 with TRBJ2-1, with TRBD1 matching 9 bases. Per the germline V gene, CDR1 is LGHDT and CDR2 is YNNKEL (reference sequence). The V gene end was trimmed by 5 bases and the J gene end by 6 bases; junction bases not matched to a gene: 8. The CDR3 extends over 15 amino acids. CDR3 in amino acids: CASSAYGDRVNEQFF. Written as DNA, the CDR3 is TGTGCCAGCAGCGCTTACGGGGACAGGGTCAATGAGCAGTTCTTC.

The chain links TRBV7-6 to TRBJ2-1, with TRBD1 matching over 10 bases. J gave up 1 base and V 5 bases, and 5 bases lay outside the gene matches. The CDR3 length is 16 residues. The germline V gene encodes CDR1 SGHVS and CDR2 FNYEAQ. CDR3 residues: CASSHGQGESYNEQFF. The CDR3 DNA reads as TGTGCCAGCAGCCACGGACAGGGGGAATCCTACAATGAGCAGTTCTTC.

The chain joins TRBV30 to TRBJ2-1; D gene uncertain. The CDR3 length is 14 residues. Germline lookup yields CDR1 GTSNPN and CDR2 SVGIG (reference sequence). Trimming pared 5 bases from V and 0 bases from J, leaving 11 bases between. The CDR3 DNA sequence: TGTGCCTGGCACCCCATGCGCTCCTACAATGAGCAGTTCTTC. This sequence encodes CAWHPMRSYNEQFF.

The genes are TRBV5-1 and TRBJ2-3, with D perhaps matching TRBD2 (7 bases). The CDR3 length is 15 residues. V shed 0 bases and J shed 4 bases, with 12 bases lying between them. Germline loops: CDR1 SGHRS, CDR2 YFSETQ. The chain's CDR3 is CASSLEWGGPDTQYF. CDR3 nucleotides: TGCGCCAGCAGCTTGGAGTGGGGGGGCCCAGATACGCAGTATTTT.

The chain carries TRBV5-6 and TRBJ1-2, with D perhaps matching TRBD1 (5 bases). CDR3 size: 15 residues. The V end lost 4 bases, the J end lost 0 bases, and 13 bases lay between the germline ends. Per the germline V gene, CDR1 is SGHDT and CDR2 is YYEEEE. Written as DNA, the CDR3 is TGTGCCAGCAGCGGAACCGGGGCCGCTAACTATGGCTACACCTTC. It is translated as CASSGTGAANYGYTF.